What follows is one T cell receptor (beta chain) and its context. Its antigen is undetermined. The record originates from a study of blood T cells in healthy people across ages. Looking at the study overall: About one barcoded TCR beta cDNA was captured per two T cells.

CDR1 is LGHDT and CDR2 is YNNKEL in the germline V gene (reference sequence). The CDR3 totals 12 residues. General observations from the study: Estimates of total diversity, which came from one million sequenced T cells, were considered to be underestimates. TCR beta diversity per million T cells fell roughly linearly with age.

Using a J-beta primer mix together with a sample-barcoded 5' primer, a second PCR was run for about 6 to 11 cycles. TCRdb itself ran the 5' RACE reads through MiXCR, one entry per CDR3 protein. Seen here are fewer than 950,000 distinct CDR3 sequences, 40% to 65% observed once, and the top ten hold about two fifths. The authors drew approximately 9 milliliters of peripheral blood from each donor. This chain joins TRBV3-1 and TRBJ2-5; TRBD1 might be the D (5 bases). Matching the DNA end better, TRBJ2-7 makes the J call doubtful. The receptor was derived from an elderly man in good health. What was sequenced was blood. The CDR3 nucleotides are TGTGCCAGCAGCCAGAGGACACTCGAGCAGTACTTC. Protein sequence: CASSQRTLEQYF.